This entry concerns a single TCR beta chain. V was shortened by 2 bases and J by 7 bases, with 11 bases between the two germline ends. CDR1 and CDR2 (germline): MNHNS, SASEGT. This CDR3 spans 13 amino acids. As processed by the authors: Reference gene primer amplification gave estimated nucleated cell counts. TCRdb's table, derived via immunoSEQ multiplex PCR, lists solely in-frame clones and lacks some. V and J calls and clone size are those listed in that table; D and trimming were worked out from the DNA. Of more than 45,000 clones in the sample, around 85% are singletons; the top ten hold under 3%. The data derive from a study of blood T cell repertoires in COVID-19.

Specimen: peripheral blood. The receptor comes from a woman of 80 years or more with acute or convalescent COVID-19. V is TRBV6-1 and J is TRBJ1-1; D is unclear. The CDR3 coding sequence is TGTGCCAGCAGTGAAATCGGGAAGGGTGAAGCTTTCTTT. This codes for CASSEIGKGEAFF.